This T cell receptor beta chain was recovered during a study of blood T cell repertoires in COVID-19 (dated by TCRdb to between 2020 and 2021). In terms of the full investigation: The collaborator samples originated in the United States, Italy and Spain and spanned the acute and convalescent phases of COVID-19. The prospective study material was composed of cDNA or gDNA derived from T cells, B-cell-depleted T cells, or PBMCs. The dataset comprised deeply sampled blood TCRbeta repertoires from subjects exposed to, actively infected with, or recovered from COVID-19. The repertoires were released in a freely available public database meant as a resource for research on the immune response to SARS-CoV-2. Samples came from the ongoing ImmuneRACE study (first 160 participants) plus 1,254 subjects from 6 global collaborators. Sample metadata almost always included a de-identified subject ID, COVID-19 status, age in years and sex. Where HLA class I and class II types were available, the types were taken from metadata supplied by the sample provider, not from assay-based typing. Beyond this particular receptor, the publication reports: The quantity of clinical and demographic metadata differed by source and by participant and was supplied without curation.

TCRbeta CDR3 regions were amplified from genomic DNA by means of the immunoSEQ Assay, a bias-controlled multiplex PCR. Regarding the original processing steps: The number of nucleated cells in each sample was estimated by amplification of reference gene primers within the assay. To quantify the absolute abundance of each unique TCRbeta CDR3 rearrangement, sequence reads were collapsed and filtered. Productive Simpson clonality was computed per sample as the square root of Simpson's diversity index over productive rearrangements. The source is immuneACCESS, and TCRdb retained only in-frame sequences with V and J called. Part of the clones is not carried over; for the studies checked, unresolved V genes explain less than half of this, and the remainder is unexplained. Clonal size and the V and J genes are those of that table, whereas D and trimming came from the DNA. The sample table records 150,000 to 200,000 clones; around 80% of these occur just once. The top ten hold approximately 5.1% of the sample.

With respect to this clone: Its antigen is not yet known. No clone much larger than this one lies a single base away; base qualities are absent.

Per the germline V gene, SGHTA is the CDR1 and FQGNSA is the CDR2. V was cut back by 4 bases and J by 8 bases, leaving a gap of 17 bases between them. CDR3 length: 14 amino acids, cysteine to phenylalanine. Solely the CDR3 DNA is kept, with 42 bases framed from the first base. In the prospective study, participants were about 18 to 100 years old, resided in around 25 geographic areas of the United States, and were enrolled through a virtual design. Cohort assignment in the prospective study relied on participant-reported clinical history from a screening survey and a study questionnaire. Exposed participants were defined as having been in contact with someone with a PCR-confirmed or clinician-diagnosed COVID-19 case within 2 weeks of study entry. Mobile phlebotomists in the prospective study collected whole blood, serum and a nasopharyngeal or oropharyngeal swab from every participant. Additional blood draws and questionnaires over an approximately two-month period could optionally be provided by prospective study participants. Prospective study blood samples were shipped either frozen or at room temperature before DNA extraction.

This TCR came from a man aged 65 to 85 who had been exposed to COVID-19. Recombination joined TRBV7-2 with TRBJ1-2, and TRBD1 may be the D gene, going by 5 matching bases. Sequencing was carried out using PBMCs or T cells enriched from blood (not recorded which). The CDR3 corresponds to CASSSQGRERGYTF. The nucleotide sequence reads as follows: TGTGCCAGCAGCTCTCAGGGCAGGGAACGAGGCTACACCTTC. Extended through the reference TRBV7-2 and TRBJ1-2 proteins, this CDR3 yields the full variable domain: GAGVSQSPSNKVTEKGKDVELRCDPISGHTALYWYRQSLGQGLEFLIYFQGNSAPDKSGLPSDRFSAERTGGSVSTLTIQRTQQEDSAVYLCASSSQGRERGYTFGSGTRLTVV.